This T cell receptor beta chain was retrieved from a study of identical twins. Broader study findings: The analysis was cross-sectional rather than longitudinal within donors. The study found weaker excess twin sharing in beta out-of-frame sequences.

This clonotype was seen at least ten times. Its antigen is still unknown. Every donor was a healthy Caucasian. TCRdb itself ran the 5' RACE reads through MiXCR, one entry per CDR3 protein. Among 250,000 to 300,000 distinct CDR3 sequences listed, more than 8% were seen once. The CDR3 spans 13 residues. Trimming pared 4 bases from V and 1 base from J, leaving 11 bases between. Germline assignment: CDR1 SQVTM and CDR2 ANQGSEA. The data also belong to a second study, concerning yellow fever vaccine responses in identical twins. From that report: Twins' vaccine T cell responses reportedly seemed partly convergent and partly personalized.

The specimen sequenced was CD8+ T cells sorted from blood. This chain joins TRBV29-1 and TRBJ2-7; D remains unclear. The TCR sequence derives from a woman between 18 and 29 years old in good health. The CDR3 reads CSVAPDLSYEQYF. DNA of the CDR3: TGCAGCGTTGCCCCTGACTTGTCCTACGAGCAGTACTTC.